This entry concerns a single TCR beta chain. This entry belongs to a study of T cells after yellow fever vaccination. The germline V gene encodes CDR1 ENHRY and CDR2 SYGVKD. The CDR3 loop spans 15 amino acids. Trimming removed 5 bases from V and 4 bases from J; junction bases left unmatched: 9. Each CDR3 protein gets one entry after TCRdb re-called the 5' RACE reads with MiXCR. Here the sample spans roughly 320,000 distinct CDR3 sequences, about 10% being singletons. The chain uses TRBV10-3 and TRBJ1-2; 8 bases map to TRBD1. The TCR was taken from a man between 18 and 29 years old who received the YFV17D yellow fever vaccine. The material was CD4+ T cells sorted from PBMCs, obtained 45 days after the yellow fever booster vaccination. The CDR3 nucleotides are TGTGCCATCAGTATATCCGGGACAGGATCCTATGGCTACACCTTC. As protein: CAISISGTGSYGYTF.